This entry features one TCR beta chain sequence. The CDR3 is made up of 16 amino acids. V dropped 4 bases and J dropped 0; count of bases not matched to a gene: 5. In germline, CDR1 is SEHNR, CDR2 FQNEAQ (reference sequence). This entry is derived from a study of control samples from healthy donors and cancer patients. The protocol was immunoSEQ multiplex PCR, while the TCRdb copy is restricted to in-frame clones and leaves out a portion. Among 150,000 to 200,000 clones listed, roughly 89% were seen once. The sequenced sample consisted of blood. The rearrangement links TRBV7-9 to TRBJ2-3; 9 bases align to TRBD1. The receptor was derived from a young man in good health. CDR3 loop: CASSSTGTGSTDTQYF. CDR3 sequence (DNA): TGTGCCAGCAGCTCCACCGGGACAGGGAGCACAGATACGCAGTATTTT.